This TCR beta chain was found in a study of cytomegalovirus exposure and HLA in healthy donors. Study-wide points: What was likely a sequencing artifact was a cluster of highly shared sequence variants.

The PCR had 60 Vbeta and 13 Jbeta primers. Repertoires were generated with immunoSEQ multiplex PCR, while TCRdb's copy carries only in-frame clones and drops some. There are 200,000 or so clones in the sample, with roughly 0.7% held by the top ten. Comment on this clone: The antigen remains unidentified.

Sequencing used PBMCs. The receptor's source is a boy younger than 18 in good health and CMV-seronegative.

The CDR3 loop reads CASSLSTYNEQFF. In DNA form, the CDR3 reads TGTGCCAGCAGCTTGTCCACCTACAATGAGCAGTTCTTC. The chain uses TRBV5-4 and TRBJ2-1; D remains unclear. This CDR3 is 13 amino acids long. The V gene lost 1 base and the J gene lost 2 bases, with 4 bases spanning the gap. Germline CDR1 and CDR2: SGHNT and YYREEE (reference sequence).